The 32 T cell receptor beta chains below come from one sample, sequenced in a study of blood T cell repertoires in COVID-19. Profiled with immunoSEQ multiplex PCR; TCRdb holds only in-frame clones, not every one. Among under 200,000 clones, more than 70% were seen once, and the ten largest hold approximately 8.1%. Input material: PBMCs or T cells enriched from blood (not recorded which). These TCRs come from a woman between 18 and 30 years old who had recovered from COVID-19.

The V call is TRBV29-1, the J call TRBJ2-1, with 8 bases lining up with TRBD1. The CDR3 runs to 13 residues. In germline, CDR1 is SQVTM, CDR2 ANQGSEA. V trimming: 6 bases; J trimming: 5 bases; junction bases outside the gene matches: 6. The CDR3 DNA reads as TGCAGCGTGGGGCACAGGGGGGACAATGAGCAGTTCTTC. Amino acids: CSVGHRGDNEQFF.

The chain uses TRBV15 and TRBJ1-4; D gene ambiguous. CDR3 length equals 12 residues. V was trimmed by 5 bases and J by 11 bases, leaving 12 bases between them. The germline gives CDR1 LNHNV, CDR2 YYDKDF (reference sequence). CDR3 in amino acids: CATSEEVGKLFF. Written as DNA, the CDR3 is TGTGCCACCAGCGAGGAGGTAGGGAAACTGTTTTTT.

The chain carries TRBV2 and TRBJ1-1; 10 bases line up with TRBD1. The germline V gene encodes CDR1 SNHLY and CDR2 FYNNEI. Trimming removed 6 bases from V and 4 bases from J; junction bases left unmatched: 5. The CDR3 length is 14 residues. The CDR3 reads CASRGQGQGTEAFF. The CDR3 region has the DNA TGTGCCAGCAGGGGACAGGGGCAGGGCACTGAAGCTTTCTTT.

The V gene is TRBV15, the J gene TRBJ2-5; D remains unclear. The V end was cut by 5 bases, the J end by 5 bases, with 9 bases between. Germline V lookup: CDR1 LNHNV, CDR2 YYDKDF (reference sequence). This CDR3 has 12 amino acids. DNA of the CDR3: TGTGCCACCAGCGAACGGTGGGAGACCCAGTACTTC. The encoded protein is CATSERWETQYF.

V and J are TRBV2 and TRBJ1-6, with D possibly TRBD1 on 5 matching bases. V gave up 6 bases and J gave up 10 bases, with 13 bases separating them. This CDR3 region has 13 residues. CDR1 is SNHLY and CDR2 is FYNNEI in the germline V gene. The CDR3 DNA sequence: TGTGCCAGCAGCAGGGCTGAGACCTCACCCCTCCACTTT. This sequence encodes CASSRAETSPLHF.

The genes are TRBV19 and TRBJ1-1; unclear D gene. The CDR3 consists of 13 residues. The V end was cut by 4 bases, the J end by 7 bases, with 13 bases between. CDR1 is LNHDA, CDR2 SQIVND, per germline (reference sequence). The CDR3 DNA follows: TGTGCCAGTAGTACCCGGAGCTCACATGAAGCTTTCTTT. Protein product: CASSTRSSHEAFF.

As DNA, the CDR3 is TGTGCCAGCAGTCCAGGACAGGGACAGAGGATGAACACTGAAGCTTTCTTT. This codes for CASSPGQGQRMNTEAFF. This chain connects TRBV7-3 to TRBJ1-1; TRBD1 aligns across 8 bases. This CDR3 contains 17 residues. The V segment lost 6 bases and the J segment 0 bases; nucleotides outside the gene matches: 12. From germline, CDR1 is SGHTA and CDR2 FQGTGA.

This sequence joins TRBV5-1 and TRBJ2-3; no clear D. CDR1 and CDR2 (germline): SGHRS, YFSETQ. Trimming removed 4 bases at V and 3 bases at J, with 3 bases between. The CDR3 sequence is 11 residues long. CDR3 bases: TGCGCCAGCAGCCTTACAGATACGCAGTATTTT. It encodes CASSLTDTQYF.

For this clone: Other DNA sequences from this sample encode an identical CDR3 as well. The CDR3 here is CASSIVLSSYNSPLHF. CDR3 nucleotide sequence: TGTGCCAGTAGTATAGTACTGAGCTCCTATAATTCACCCCTCCACTTT. The chain combines TRBV19 with TRBJ1-6; D gene unclear. The CDR3 loop spans 16 amino acids. Trimming stripped 1 base from V and 0 bases from J, with 7 bases between. Per germline, CDR1 LNHDA and CDR2 SQIVND (reference sequence). The variable domain in full, completed from reference TRBV19 and TRBJ1-6, reads DGGITQSPKYLFRKEGQNVTLSCEQNLNHDAMYWYRQDPGQGLRLIYYSQIVNDFQKGDIAEGYSVSREKKESFPLTVTSAQKNPTAFYLCASSIVLSSYNSPLHFGNGTRLTVT.

The genes are TRBV9 and TRBJ1-3, with D possibly TRBD1 on 6 matching bases. Trimming stripped 0 bases from V and 7 bases from J, with 8 bases between. The CDR3 totals 13 residues. Germline-derived CDR1 and CDR2 are SGDLS and YYNGEE. CDR3 in amino acids: CASSVDRDNTIYF. Here the CDR3 DNA reads TGTGCCAGCAGCGTAGACAGGGATAACACCATATATTTT.

The chain links TRBV2 to TRBJ2-1; TRBD1 aligns across 9 bases. J was trimmed by 7 bases and V by 1 base; bases with no gene match: 5. The germline CDR1 and CDR2 sequences are SNHLY and FYNNEI. The CDR3 covers 15 residues. The chain's CDR3 is CASSEGGTGQNEQFF. Here the CDR3 DNA reads TGTGCCAGCAGTGAAGGGGGGACAGGGCAGAATGAGCAGTTCTTC.

The V and J genes are TRBV27 and TRBJ1-4; D uncertain. The CDR3 is made up of 13 amino acids. V lost 3 bases to trimming and J lost 7 bases, with 9 bases between them. Per the germline V gene, CDR1 is MNHEY and CDR2 is SMNVEV (reference sequence). The chain's CDR3 is CASSFPPPEKLFF. The DNA for the CDR3 is TGTGCCAGCAGTTTCCCTCCCCCTGAAAAACTGTTTTTT.

The rearrangement joins TRBV4-1 to TRBJ1-1; D uncertain. This CDR3 spans 13 amino acids. The V and J ends lost 1 base and 8 bases respectively, with 11 bases between them. CDR1 and CDR2 (germline): MGHRA, YSYEKL. For the CDR3, the DNA is TGCGCCAGCAGCCAAGTAAATAGATTAGAAGCTTTCTTT. The encoded protein is CASSQVNRLEAFF.

The chain has TRBV3-1 (or the pseudogene TRBV3-2) and TRBJ1-1; 7 bases fit TRBD1. Looked up from germline, CDR1 is LGHDT and CDR2 is YNNKEL (reference sequence). The CDR3 totals 13 residues. V lost 3 bases, J lost 5 bases, and 3 bases stayed unmatched. The CDR3 loop reads CASSHDRETEAFF. The CDR3 DNA follows: TGTGCCAGCAGCCATGACAGGGAAACTGAAGCTTTCTTT.

This chain uses TRBV30 with TRBJ1-2; TRBD1 matches at 8 bases. Germline CDR1 reads GTSNPN; CDR2 reads SVGIG (reference sequence). CDR3 length equals 15 residues. V lost 5 bases and J lost 8; bases outside the gene matches: 16. The CDR3 coding sequence is TGTGCCTGGGGACCTATCGGACAGGGAGGTCGGGGCTACACCTTC. It translates to CAWGPIGQGGRGYTF.

This clone was counted between two and nine times. Here the CDR3 DNA reads TGTGCCAGCAGCCCAGGGACTAGCGAGGATACGCAGTATTTT. It yields the protein CASSPGTSEDTQYF. The chain employs TRBV3-1 (or the pseudogene TRBV3-2) and TRBJ2-3, with 10 nucleotides matching TRBD2. Trimming cost V 4 bases and J 6 bases; bases outside gene matches: 4. This CDR3 comprises 14 residues. CDR1 LGHDT and CDR2 YNNKEL come from the germline V gene (reference sequence).

The gene calls are TRBV13 and TRBJ2-5; tentative D call: TRBD1 (6 bases). The CDR3 is 13 amino acids. Germline CDR1 and CDR2: PRHDT and FYEKMQ (reference sequence). Trimming shortened V by 5 bases and J by 5 bases, and 12 bases separated the two germline ends. The CDR3 here is CASSTRGFETQYF. The CDR3 coding sequence is TGTGCCAGCAGCACCAGGGGCTTTGAGACCCAGTACTTC.

This sequence joins TRBV3-1 (or the pseudogene TRBV3-2) and TRBJ1-2, with D unresolved. This CDR3 has 14 residues. Germline CDR1 is LGHDT and CDR2 is YNNKEL (reference sequence). The ends were cut back, 0 bases at V and 6 bases at J, with 11 bases in the middle. DNA of the CDR3: TGTGCCAGCAGCCAAGATCGAGGGTACGATGGCTACACCTTC. Residues: CASSQDRGYDGYTF.

The chain recombines TRBV19 with TRBJ1-2, with TRBD1 matching 8 bases. The CDR3 has 13 residues. Germline V gene lookup returns CDR1 LNHDA and CDR2 SQIVND (reference sequence). V trimming: 7 bases; J trimming: 5 bases; junction bases outside the gene matches: 6. For the CDR3, the DNA is TGTGCCAGTAAGGGGCAGGGGGCATATGGCTACACCTTC. Translation: CASKGQGAYGYTF.

This clone was picked up one time. The chain is built from TRBV27 and TRBJ2-7, with D possibly being TRBD1 (5 bases). Germline assignment: CDR1 MNHEY and CDR2 SMNVEV (reference sequence). CDR3 length equals 14 residues. The V gene lost 8 bases and the J gene lost 2 bases, with 16 bases spanning the gap. CDR3: CASRQFQPPYEQYF. The CDR3 DNA is TGTGCCAGCCGACAGTTCCAGCCCCCCTACGAGCAGTACTTC.

The chain couples TRBV14 to TRBJ1-3; 7 nucleotides line up with TRBD1. The germline CDR1 and CDR2 sequences are SGHDN and FVKESK. Unmatched junction bases numbered 3, after V lost 5 bases and J lost 2 bases. CDR3 length equals 14 residues. CDR3 nucleotides: TGTGCCAGCAGCGCCCAGGGGGCTGGAAACACCATATATTTT. Translation gives CASSAQGAGNTIYF.

This rearrangement joins TRBV18 to TRBJ1-1, with D possibly being TRBD1 (6 bases). Germline CDR1 and CDR2: KGHSH and LQKENI. CDR3 size: 15 residues. The V gene lost 8 bases and the J gene lost 3 bases, with 19 bases spanning the gap. CDR3 region: CASRNAGVGDTEAFF. The CDR3 DNA reads TGTGCCAGCCGGAACGCAGGGGTTGGCGACACTGAAGCTTTCTTT.

This chain joins TRBV30 and TRBJ2-7; D possibly corresponds to TRBD2 (6 bases). The CDR3 is 14 residues long. CDR1 and CDR2 from the germline V gene are GTSNPN and SVGIG (reference sequence). V lost 0 bases and J 5 bases, leaving 14 bases between the germline ends. The CDR3 loop reads CAWSVRSTSHEQYF. In nucleotides, the CDR3 is TGTGCCTGGAGTGTACGGTCAACTAGCCACGAGCAGTACTTC.

V is TRBV24-1 and J is TRBJ2-2; 10 nucleotides line up with TRBD1. The CDR3 runs to 16 residues. After removal of 6 bases from V and 7 bases from J, the junction contained 10 bases not matched to a gene. CDR1 is KGHDR, CDR2 SFDVKD, per germline. DNA for the CDR3: TGTGCCACCAGTACCGCCGGGACAGGGGTTGGCGGGGAGCTGTTTTTT. Protein product: CATSTAGTGVGGELFF.

This clone was observed a handful of times. This chain joins TRBV29-1 and TRBJ2-3, with 8 bases that match TRBD1. Germline V gives CDR1 SQVTM, CDR2 ANQGSEA. With V trimmed by 4 bases and J by 1 base, 7 bases remained unmatched. CDR3 length: 15 residues. CDR3 sequence reads: CSVVKGTGRTDTQYF. The CDR3 bases are TGCAGCGTTGTAAAAGGGACAGGACGCACAGATACGCAGTATTTT.

V usage is TRBV30 and J usage is TRBJ2-7; a weak D match, TRBD1 (5 bases). V was pared by 2 bases and J by 2 bases, with 7 bases between. The CDR3 sequence is 12 residues long. Germline V gene lookup returns CDR1 GTSNPN and CDR2 SVGIG (reference sequence). The CDR3 region has the DNA TGTGCCTGGAGTACAGGCCCCTACGAGCAGTACTTC. Its translation is CAWSTGPYEQYF.

V gene TRBV2 combines with J gene TRBJ2-7; 8 nucleotides align to TRBD2. Trimming took 6 bases from V and 6 from J; bases not matched to a gene: 16. This CDR3 contains 16 residues. Looked up from germline, CDR1 is SNHLY and CDR2 is FYNNEI. CDR3 residues: CASRAILLAAASEQYF. In DNA, the CDR3 is TGTGCCAGCAGGGCCATATTACTAGCGGCCGCGAGCGAGCAGTACTTC.

The rearrangement links TRBV5-6 to TRBJ1-1; D possibly corresponds to TRBD1 (5 bases). The V end lost 2 bases, the J end lost 1 base, and 12 bases lay between the germline ends. The germline V gene has CDR1 SGHDT and CDR2 YYEEEE. The CDR3 is 15 amino acids. The CDR3 protein is CASSLFRTWNTEAFF. CDR3 in DNA: TGTGCCAGCAGCTTATTCCGGACATGGAACACTGAAGCTTTCTTT.

CDR3 DNA sequence: TGTGCCAGCAGTTTGGCACACAATAGCAATCAGCCCCAGCATTTT. Encoded protein: CASSLAHNSNQPQHF. The rearrangement uses TRBV27 and TRBJ1-5; D is unclear. With 3 bases removed from V and 0 bases from J, the gap between germline ends came to 9 bases. Germline V CDR1 and CDR2: MNHEY, SMNVEV (reference sequence). CDR3 size: 15 residues.

At least ten counts were recorded for this clone. The chain joins TRBV4-1 to TRBJ1-2; maybe TRBD1 (5 bases). CDR1 MGHRA and CDR2 YSYEKL come from the germline V gene. This CDR3 is built from 16 residues. The V end lost 0 bases, the J end lost 4 bases, and 15 bases lay between the germline ends. CDR3 in DNA: TGCGCCAGCAGCCAAGAGCGGGGCCAGCTCGCCTATGGCTACACCTTC. As protein: CASSQERGQLAYGYTF.

This chain connects TRBV3-1 (or the pseudogene TRBV3-2) to TRBJ1-1; D unclear. Between the trimmed V and J ends, which lost 4 bases and 1 base, there was a span of 13 bases. Germline V gives CDR1 LGHDT, CDR2 YNNKEL (reference sequence). The length of the CDR3 is 15 residues. The CDR3 loop is CASSPGLGRNTEAFF. CDR3 bases: TGTGCCAGCAGCCCTGGACTGGGTAGGAACACTGAAGCTTTCTTT.

This chain links TRBV2 with TRBJ2-1; D may be TRBD2 (6 bases). Germline-derived CDR1 and CDR2 are SNHLY and FYNNEI. The V end lost 1 base, the J end lost 4 bases, and 20 bases lay between the germline ends. This CDR3 is 18 amino acids long. CDR3 coding DNA: TGTGCCAGCAGTGAAGGCCCGGGGGTCGTGGGGTCATACAATGAGCAGTTCTTC. Translating it yields CASSEGPGVVGSYNEQFF.